This TCR beta chain was captured by sequencing in a study of graft-versus-host responses after intestinal transplantation. The method was immunoSEQ multiplex PCR; TCRdb's version includes in-frame clones alone and lacks a portion of them. The table has 75,000 to 100,000 clones, approximately 92% seen once. Germline V gene sequence: CDR1 MNHEY, CDR2 SMNVEV (reference sequence). V lost 3 bases, J lost 6 bases, and 15 bases lay in between. The CDR3 contains 14 residues. This sequence originates from a human patient who received an intestinal transplant, so some T cells may come from the graft donor. The chain combines TRBV27 with TRBJ2-7, with unresolved D. Sequences were derived from PBMCs, sampled 450 to 480 days after intestinal transplant. In nucleotides, the CDR3 is TGTGCCAGCAGTTTGAGCGAGACGCCCCGCGAGCAGTACTTC. Amino acid sequence: CASSLSETPREQYF.